The 22 T cell receptor beta chains reported below all come from one sample, sequenced in a study of CD8 T cells in Susac syndrome (dated by TCRdb to about 2019). The library was made by the immunoSEQ multiplex PCR assay. RNA was extracted with the RNeasy kit and roughly 0.5 to 1 ug was reverse transcribed using random hexamers. The raw public reads went through TCRdb reprocessing: fastp at Q25, MiXCR clone calling, in-frame beta chains kept. For every CDR3 protein sequence, its rows merge into one entry that carries the most common genes and DNA. Counted in this sample were 95,000 to 150,000 distinct CDR3 sequences; just over 95% of them appeared once. Of the sample, over 0.12% falls within the top ten clones. Material: CD4+ T cells from PBMCs. The source of these receptors is a human donor with Susac syndrome.

The gene calls are TRBV3-1 and TRBJ2-3; 7 bases map to TRBD1. Losses at the gene ends were 5 bases for V and 2 bases for J; bases not matched to a gene: 7. This CDR3 comprises 15 residues. Germline-derived CDR1 and CDR2 are LGHDT and YNNKEL (reference sequence). DNA for the CDR3: TGTGCCAGCAGCTACCTAGGACAGGTCACAGATACGCAGTATTTT. As protein: CASSYLGQVTDTQYF.

The V gene is TRBV15, the J gene TRBJ1-5, with TRBD1 matching 11 bases. CDR3 size: 18 residues. V lost 6 bases and J lost 0; bases outside the gene matches: 10. CDR1 and CDR2 from the germline V gene are LNHNV and YYDKDF (reference sequence). This CDR3 is CATSSGTGGFYSNQPQHF. The CDR3 DNA reads TGTGCCACCAGTTCCGGGACAGGGGGATTTTATAGCAATCAGCCCCAGCATTTT. The entire variable domain, with the rest obtained from reference TRBV15 and TRBJ1-5, is as follows: DAMVIQNPRYQVTQFGKPVTLSCSQTLNHNVMYWYQQKSSQAPKLLFHYYDKDFNNEADTPDNFQSRRPNTSFCFLDIRSPGLGDTAMYLCATSSGTGGFYSNQPQHFGDGTRLSIL.

The rearrangement uses TRBV9 and TRBJ2-7; 10 nucleotides agree with TRBD1. J lost 5 bases, V lost 0 bases, and 5 bases had no gene match. CDR3 length: 15 residues. From germline, CDR1 is SGDLS and CDR2 YYNGEE. The CDR3 sequence: CASSVDGTGVDEQYF. The CDR3 nucleotides are TGTGCCAGCAGCGTAGACGGGACAGGGGTTGACGAGCAGTACTTC.

J is TRBJ2-7 and V is TRBV20-1; tentative D call: TRBD1 (6 bases). The length of the CDR3 is 13 residues. CDR1 DFQATT and CDR2 SNEGSKA come from the germline V gene (reference sequence). V shed 6 bases and J shed 5 bases, with 17 bases lying between them. The CDR3 reads CSATGNRLHEQYF. The CDR3 DNA is TGCAGTGCCACAGGGAACAGGCTCCACGAGCAGTACTTC.

A single count supports this clonotype. The rearrangement links TRBV30 to TRBJ1-2; D gene unclear. V lost 0 bases and J lost 5, with 10 bases in between. Germline CDR1 reads GTSNPN; CDR2 reads SVGIG (reference sequence). CDR3 length: 13 residues. CDR3 DNA: TGTGCCTGGAGTGTTTCCCAGGATTATGGCTACACCTTC. It specifies CAWSVSQDYGYTF.

This clonotype was observed a single time. This chain connects TRBV29-1 to TRBJ2-2, with a weak D call TRBD1 (5 bases). Per germline, CDR1 SQVTM and CDR2 ANQGSEA. V lost 5 bases, J lost 1 base, and 8 bases lay in between. The CDR3 covers 13 residues. The CDR3 spells CSVRRGNTGELFF. CDR3 coding DNA: TGCAGCGTTCGAAGGGGGAACACCGGGGAGCTGTTTTTT.

This clonotype appeared a few times. The rearrangement joins TRBV7-9 to TRBJ1-1; the match to TRBD1 covers 8 bases. V dropped 4 bases and J dropped 5; count of bases not matched to a gene: 6. The germline CDR1 and CDR2 sequences are SEHNR and FQNEAQ (reference sequence). The CDR3 contains 14 residues. The CDR3 is CASSSGQGRTEAFF. The CDR3 region has the DNA TGTGCCAGCAGCTCTGGACAGGGTCGAACTGAAGCTTTCTTT.

The chain is built from TRBV29-1 and TRBJ2-3, with 7 bases that match TRBD2. This CDR3 spans 12 amino acids. V lost 7 bases and J lost 10; bases outside the gene matches: 11. Germline CDR1 and CDR2: SQVTM and ANQGSEA. The CDR3 sequence is CSATGLVGSQYF. The CDR3 bases are TGCAGCGCTACCGGACTAGTCGGTTCGCAGTATTTT.

The chain carries TRBV20-1 and TRBJ2-5; 11 bases line up with TRBD1. From germline, CDR1 is DFQATT and CDR2 SNEGSKA (reference sequence). The CDR3 totals 16 residues. J gave up 0 bases and V 6 bases, and 9 bases lay outside the gene matches. CDR3 nucleotides: TGCAGTGCCCAACGAGGGACAGGGGGATACCAAGAGACCCAGTACTTC. It translates to CSAQRGTGGYQETQYF.

This chain connects TRBV6-1 to TRBJ1-4; 7 positions agree with TRBD1. CDR1 is MNHNS and CDR2 is SASEGT in the germline V gene. This CDR3 spans 15 amino acids. V was clipped by 6 bases and J by 0 bases; unmatched bases: 4. CDR3 DNA sequence: TGTGCCAGCAGGGCGACAGGGACAACTAATGAAAAACTGTTTTTT. Protein sequence: CASRATGTTNEKLFF.

The rearrangement joins TRBV25-1 to TRBJ1-1; D remains unclear. The V end lost 3 bases, the J end lost 8 bases, and 13 bases lay between the germline ends. The CDR3 length is 13 residues. Germline CDR1 is MGHDK and CDR2 is SYGVNS. The CDR3 nucleotides read TGTGCCAGCAGTGACCCAATATCCTACGAAGCTTTCTTT. Protein sequence: CASSDPISYEAFF.

V is TRBV23-1 and J is TRBJ1-5; D is unresolved. TRBV23-1 is an ORF, and what it does is uncertain. The CDR3 contains 15 residues. V was clipped by 0 bases and J by 3 bases, with 9 bases between them. Written as DNA, the CDR3 is TGCGCCAGCAGTCAATCGACCCAGCCCAATCAGCCCCAGCATTTT. Residues: CASSQSTQPNQPQHF.

V and J are TRBV5-4 and TRBJ2-6, with a possible D match to TRBD2 (5 bases). The V gene lost 4 bases and the J gene lost 0 bases, with 8 bases spanning the gap. The CDR3 is 15 amino acids. Germline V lookup: CDR1 SGHNT, CDR2 YYREEE (reference sequence). CDR3 amino acids: CASSPEGSGANVLTF. In nucleotides, the CDR3 is TGTGCCAGCAGCCCCGAGGGCTCTGGGGCCAACGTCCTGACTTTC.

The genes are TRBV20-1 and TRBJ2-5, with D uncertain. V shed 5 bases and J shed 2 bases, with 6 bases lying between them. The CDR3 extends over 11 amino acids. Per the germline V gene, CDR1 is DFQATT and CDR2 is SNEGSKA (reference sequence). CDR3 nucleotide sequence: TGCAGTGCTTTCTTTCAAGAGACCCAGTACTTC. It codes for CSAFFQETQYF.

CDR3 nucleotides: TGTGCCAGCAGTGGGGTAGCGCCCACCGGGGAGCTGTTTTTT. Translating it yields CASSGVAPTGELFF. The gene calls are TRBV6-5 and TRBJ2-2; possible D gene TRBD2, 5 bases. The CDR3 contains 14 residues. V gave up 5 bases and J gave up 4 bases, with 11 bases separating them. Germline V gives CDR1 MNHEY, CDR2 SVGAGI.

This rearrangement joins TRBV19 to TRBJ2-7; 9 positions agree with TRBD1. Germline V gives CDR1 LNHDA, CDR2 SQIVND (reference sequence). The CDR3 is made up of 15 amino acids. V shed 3 bases, J shed 3 bases, and the junction held 6 bases outside the gene matches. The CDR3 region is CASSMTGQGGYEQYF. CDR3 DNA sequence: TGTGCCAGTAGTATGACGGGACAGGGCGGCTACGAGCAGTACTTC.

The rearrangement joins TRBV7-8 to TRBJ2-7; 7 bases map to TRBD1. Trimming cost V 0 bases and J 1 base; bases outside gene matches: 9. CDR1 SGHVS and CDR2 FQNEAQ come from the germline V gene. The length of the CDR3 is 17 residues. The CDR3 loop is CASSLASRDSRSYEQYF. CDR3 sequence (DNA): TGTGCCAGCAGCTTAGCATCTCGGGACAGCCGTTCCTACGAGCAGTACTTC. Drawing the rest from reference TRBV7-8 and TRBJ2-7, the complete variable domain is GAGVSQSPRYKVAKRGQDVALRCDPISGHVSLFWYQQALGQGPEFLTYFQNEAQLDKSGLPSDRFFAERPEGSVSTLKIQRTQQEDSAVYLCASSLASRDSRSYEQYFGPGTRLTVT.

V gene TRBV5-1 combines with J gene TRBJ1-2, with D hard to call. CDR1 SGHRS and CDR2 YFSETQ come from the germline V gene. V shed 0 bases and J shed 4 bases, with 13 bases lying between them. The CDR3 has 15 amino acids. In DNA form, the CDR3 reads TGCGCCAGCAGCTTGGCCTCAGCCGACGGCTATGGCTACACCTTC. Its protein is CASSLASADGYGYTF. Looking up the rest from reference TRBV5-1 and TRBJ1-2 gives the full variable domain: KAGVTQTPRYLIKTRGQQVTLSCSPISGHRSVSWYQQTPGQGLQFLFEYFSETQRNKGNFPGRFSGRQFSNSRSEMNVSTLELGDSALYLCASSLASADGYGYTFGSGTRLTVV.

This clonotype has only one observation. A junction boundary mismatches the germline segment, possibly from a read error. This chain connects TRBV2 to TRBJ2-1; a weak D match, TRBD2 (6 bases). The V gene's germline CDR1 is SNHLY and CDR2 FYNNEI. The CDR3 is 15 residues long. The CDR3 sequence is CASSEAGTAYNEQFF. As DNA, the CDR3 is TGTGCCAGCAGCGAAGCCGGGACTGCATACAATGAGCAGTTCTTC.

The chain carries TRBV21-1 and TRBJ2-7. TRBV21-1 is termed a pseudogene. This CDR3 contains 11 residues. DNA for the CDR3: TGTGCCAGCAGCGTTCGCTACGAGCAGTACTTC. Protein product: CASSVRYEQYF.

The chain combines TRBV29-1 with TRBJ1-4; D is ambiguous. The CDR3 runs 13 residues. CDR1 SQVTM and CDR2 ANQGSEA come from the germline V gene. V was pared by 5 bases and J by 3 bases, with 10 bases between. The CDR3 spells CSVRTSSNEKLFF. DNA of the CDR3: TGCAGCGTTCGAACCTCTTCTAATGAAAAACTGTTTTTT.

The chain carries TRBV12-3 or TRBV12-4 and TRBJ1-5, with 10 bases that match TRBD1. CDR3 length equals 14 residues. With 7 bases clipped from V and 5 bases from J, the junction kept 5 bases outside the gene matches. The CDR3 is CASTGTGAYQPQHF. The CDR3 DNA reads as TGTGCCAGCACCGGGACAGGGGCGTATCAGCCCCAGCATTTT.